The 32 T cell receptor beta chains below were found in one sample sequenced in a study of cytomegalovirus exposure and HLA in healthy donors (dated by TCRdb to the late 2010s). The library relied on the immunoSEQ multiplex PCR assay. For the multiplex PCR, a mixture combining 60 forward primers for TCR Vbeta segments and 13 reverse primers for TCR Jbeta segments was used. TCRdb provides this immuneACCESS table in a form limited to in-frame rearrangements. Some clones are lacking; in checked studies, under half of them reflect an unresolved V gene, and why the rest are absent is not known. Within this sample are some 170,000 clones, with 82% of them counted one time only. The ten largest clones add up to around 1.5% of the sample. Sequenced: PBMCs. These receptor sequences come from a girl aged 10 to 17 in good health and CMV-seropositive.

The chain combines TRBV7-8 with TRBJ1-6; 7 bases are shared with TRBD1. The V segment lost 5 bases and the J segment 4 bases; nucleotides outside the gene matches: 8. Germline V lookup: CDR1 SGHVS, CDR2 FQNEAQ. This CDR3 comprises 16 residues. CDR3 loop: CASSPLDRSYNSPLHF. CDR3 sequence (DNA): TGTGCCAGCAGCCCCCTGGACAGGAGTTATAATTCACCCCTCCACTTT.

The chain carries TRBV27 and TRBJ1-5, with 9 bases fitting TRBD1. CDR3 length: 16 residues. Germline V gene sequence: CDR1 MNHEY, CDR2 SMNVEV (reference sequence). V shed 6 bases and J 3 bases; nucleotides not matched to a gene: 9. DNA for the CDR3: TGTGCCAGCAGAATATACAGGGGGCAATCCAATCAGCCCCAGCATTTT. Translation gives CASRIYRGQSNQPQHF.

V and J are TRBV28 and TRBJ2-7; D is possibly TRBD1 (6 bases). Deletions cut 5 bases from V and 3 bases from J, with 11 bases between. The CDR3 consists of 13 residues. Germline CDR1 is MDHEN and CDR2 is SYDVKM. For the CDR3, the DNA is TGTGCCAGCAGTATGGCAGGGGACTACGAGCAGTACTTC. Translating gives CASSMAGDYEQYF.

The chain has TRBV7-2 and TRBJ2-1; 7 bases match TRBD2. The CDR3 covers 18 residues. J lost 3 bases, V lost 2 bases, and 13 bases had no gene match. Germline values: CDR1 SGHTA, CDR2 FQGNSA. CDR3 protein: CASSLTRPSGTIYNEQFF. The DNA for the CDR3 is TGTGCCAGCAGCTTAACACGCCCCAGCGGGACCATCTACAATGAGCAGTTCTTC.

J is TRBJ2-3 and V is TRBV5-1; D is unresolved. The CDR3 runs 13 residues. V lost 5 bases and J lost 1, with 8 bases in between. CDR1 and CDR2 (germline): SGHRS, YFSETQ. CDR3 in amino acids: CASREPGTDTQYF. The CDR3 DNA reads as TGCGCCAGCAGGGAGCCCGGCACAGATACGCAGTATTTT.

The chain is built from TRBV29-1 and TRBJ2-3, with a tentative D call TRBD2 (6 bases). The germline V and J ends were trimmed by 5 bases and 5 bases, with 11 bases remaining between them. Germline CDR1 SQVTM, CDR2 ANQGSEA. The CDR3 contains 12 residues. The CDR3 loop reads CSVPTGRDTQYF. DNA of the CDR3: TGCAGCGTTCCCACCGGGAGAGATACGCAGTATTTT.

Written as DNA, the CDR3 is TGTGCCAGCAGTGAGGCGGAGAACACTGAAGCTTTCTTT. It translates to CASSEAENTEAFF. This chain links TRBV6-1 with TRBJ1-1; no clear D gene. The germline gives CDR1 MNHNS, CDR2 SASEGT. The V gene lost 3 bases and the J gene lost 1 base, with 6 bases spanning the gap. The CDR3 covers 13 residues.

This sequence joins TRBV28 and TRBJ1-2; D is possibly TRBD1 (6 bases). In germline, CDR1 is MDHEN, CDR2 SYDVKM. Trimming removed 4 bases from V and 7 bases from J, with 13 bases in between. The CDR3 sequence is 13 residues long. This CDR3 reads CASSWGGHPGYTF. As DNA, the CDR3 is TGTGCCAGCAGTTGGGGGGGGCATCCTGGCTACACCTTC.

The V gene is TRBV4-1, the J gene TRBJ2-2; 9 bases align to TRBD1. The V gene end was trimmed by 0 bases and the J gene end by 5 bases; junction bases not matched to a gene: 7. There are 17 residues in the CDR3. Germline V gene data show CDR1 as MGHRA and CDR2 as YSYEKL. The DNA of the CDR3 is TGCGCCAGCAGCCAAGATCTGGGGACAGGGAAGACCGGGGAGCTGTTTTTT. It encodes CASSQDLGTGKTGELFF.

The chain links TRBV9 to TRBJ2-7; 7 positions agree with TRBD2. The V gene's germline CDR1 is SGDLS and CDR2 YYNGEE. This CDR3 spans 15 amino acids. After removal of 0 bases from V and 5 bases from J, the junction contained 8 bases not matched to a gene. In nucleotides, the CDR3 is TGTGCCAGCAGCGTAGTCGGCGGGAGTGGCGACGAGCAGTACTTC. It yields the protein CASSVVGGSGDEQYF.

The chain links TRBV27 to TRBJ2-5; 7 bases align to TRBD2. Germline-derived CDR1 and CDR2 are MNHEY and SMNVEV (reference sequence). This CDR3 has 19 residues. Germline trimming cut 5 bases from V and 3 bases from J; bases unmatched to any gene: 21. CDR3 coding DNA: TGTGCCAGCAGTCCAAGGGACGGGGCGGAGCGGGGAGGAAAAGAGACCCAGTACTTC. As protein: CASSPRDGAERGGKETQYF.

This clone was recorded once. The rearrangement links TRBV7-6 to TRBJ2-7, with D perhaps TRBD1 (6 bases). This CDR3 has 13 amino acids. Germline V gene sequence: CDR1 SGHVS, CDR2 FNYEAQ. Trimming took 5 bases from V and 5 from J, leaving 13 bases between them. For the CDR3, the DNA is TGTGCCAGCAGCCTCAGGGGTGAGGACGAGCAGTACTTC. It is translated as CASSLRGEDEQYF.

The gene calls are TRBV5-1 and TRBJ2-7, with a weak D call TRBD1 (6 bases). The CDR3 runs to 14 residues. Germline values: CDR1 SGHRS, CDR2 YFSETQ. The V end was cut by 4 bases, the J end by 0 bases, with 11 bases between. CDR3 loop: CASSPGQLSYEQYF. The CDR3 DNA reads as TGCGCCAGCAGCCCAGGACAGCTCTCCTACGAGCAGTACTTC.

V gene TRBV10-3 combines with J gene TRBJ2-7, with 9 bases fitting TRBD1. This CDR3 has 15 residues. Trimming cost V 3 bases and J 6 bases; bases outside gene matches: 9. Germline loops: CDR1 ENHRY, CDR2 SYGVKD. CDR3 loop: CAISDLQGALGEQYF. CDR3 nucleotide sequence: TGTGCCATCAGTGACCTACAGGGGGCCCTCGGCGAGCAGTACTTC.

This chain joins TRBV2 and TRBJ2-3; a possible D gene is TRBD1 (5 bases). The CDR3 has 15 residues. Germline CDR1 and CDR2: SNHLY and FYNNEI. Trimming pared 4 bases from V and 3 bases from J, leaving 14 bases between. CDR3 nucleotides: TGTGCCAGCAGTGGCGGACATAATCGAACAGATACGCAGTATTTT. Its protein is CASSGGHNRTDTQYF.

The J gene is TRBJ1-3, the V gene TRBV25-1; possible D gene TRBD1, 5 bases. Germline V gene lookup returns CDR1 MGHDK and CDR2 SYGVNS. The germline V and J ends were trimmed by 3 bases and 3 bases, with 9 bases remaining between them. The CDR3 sequence is 14 residues long. The CDR3 protein is CASSDSQGGNTIYF. CDR3 sequence (DNA): TGTGCCAGCAGTGATAGCCAGGGTGGAAACACCATATATTTT.

This clone came up once. This chain uses TRBV27 with TRBJ2-1; 8 positions agree with TRBD2. The germline V gene encodes CDR1 MNHEY and CDR2 SMNVEV (reference sequence). This CDR3 has 21 residues. V was pared by 1 base and J by 1 base, with 18 bases of the junction left unmatched. The CDR3 protein is CASSLFLRGGSGSGSYNEQFF. The DNA for the CDR3 is TGTGCCAGCAGTTTATTCTTACGTGGGGGGAGCGGGAGTGGGTCCTACAATGAGCAGTTCTTC.

The chain couples TRBV29-1 to TRBJ2-7, with D possibly being TRBD2 (6 bases). With 5 bases removed from V and 3 bases from J, the gap between germline ends came to 20 bases. The CDR3 has 15 residues. Germline V gives CDR1 SQVTM, CDR2 ANQGSEA. The CDR3 here is CSVSWGGTGVYEQYF. CDR3 nucleotide sequence: TGCAGCGTTTCCTGGGGCGGGACGGGAGTCTACGAGCAGTACTTC.

The chain is built from TRBV28 and TRBJ1-2; 9 bases map to TRBD1. The CDR3 is 13 residues long. J gave up 7 bases and V 2 bases, and 2 bases lay outside the gene matches. The germline CDR1 and CDR2 sequences are MDHEN and SYDVKM. The CDR3 here is CASSLEDRGGYTF. The CDR3 region has the DNA TGTGCCAGCAGTTTAGAGGACAGGGGTGGCTACACCTTC.

The chain is built from TRBV11-2 and TRBJ2-3; 7 nucleotides line up with TRBD2. The CDR3 covers 17 residues. In germline, CDR1 is SGHAT, CDR2 FQNNGV. V lost 4 bases and J lost 3; bases outside the gene matches: 13. The CDR3 sequence is CASSSRDYDPRTDTQYF. DNA of the CDR3: TGTGCCAGCAGCTCCCGGGACTACGATCCAAGAACAGATACGCAGTATTTT.

This chain uses TRBV5-6 with TRBJ1-1; D is uncertain. The CDR3 runs 15 residues. Trimming removed 1 base at V and 0 bases at J, with 10 bases between. The germline V gene has CDR1 SGHDT and CDR2 YYEEEE. CDR3 bases: TGTGCCAGCAGCTTGAAGAATGGGCTGAACACTGAAGCTTTCTTT. Residues: CASSLKNGLNTEAFF.

The rearrangement joins TRBV2 to TRBJ2-1, with 9 bases aligning to TRBD2. The CDR3 is made up of 17 amino acids. Germline V gene lookup returns CDR1 SNHLY and CDR2 FYNNEI. The V and J ends lost 2 bases and 1 base, in that order; junction bases with no gene match: 6. The CDR3 region has the DNA TGTGCCAGCAGTGAATGGGCTAGCGGGGATTCCTACAATGAGCAGTTCTTC. This translates into CASSEWASGDSYNEQFF.

This rearrangement joins TRBV12-5 to TRBJ2-2; 13 bases map to TRBD2. Germline-derived CDR1 and CDR2 are LGHNT and FRNRAP. This CDR3 has 17 amino acids. J lost 5 bases, V lost 2 bases, and 5 bases had no gene match. CDR3: CASGLFTSGRGTGELFF. DNA for the CDR3: TGTGCTAGTGGTTTGTTTACTAGCGGGAGGGGAACCGGGGAGCTGTTTTTT. Full variable domain (remainder filled in from reference TRBV12-5 and TRBJ2-2): DARVTQTPRHKVTEMGQEVTMRCQPILGHNTVFWYRQTMMQGLELLAYFRNRAPLDDSGMPKDRFSAEMPDATLATLKIQPSEPRDSAVYFCASGLFTSGRGTGELFFGEGSRLTVL.

This chain uses TRBV27 with TRBJ1-2; 8 bases are a match to TRBD1. Germline lookup yields CDR1 MNHEY and CDR2 SMNVEV (reference sequence). V trimming: 6 bases; J trimming: 2 bases; junction bases outside the gene matches: 5. The CDR3 extends over 14 amino acids. The CDR3 DNA reads TGTGCCAGCAGGAGAGGACAGGGCAACTATGGCTACACCTTC. Protein sequence: CASRRGQGNYGYTF.

This rearrangement joins TRBV5-4 to TRBJ2-7; 7 nucleotides agree with TRBD1. Per the germline V gene, CDR1 is SGHNT and CDR2 is YYREEE (reference sequence). Unmatched junction bases numbered 4, after V lost 2 bases and J lost 2 bases. The CDR3 is 14 residues long. In nucleotides, the CDR3 is TGTGCCAGCAGCTTACCGGGACAGCCCTACGAGCAGTACTTC. Protein product: CASSLPGQPYEQYF.

The chain is built from TRBV28 and TRBJ1-5; 7 nucleotides align to TRBD1. Germline V gene data show CDR1 as MDHEN and CDR2 as SYDVKM. This CDR3 region has 18 residues. Trimming took 4 bases from V and 3 from J; bases not matched to a gene: 15. CDR3 protein: CASSSLTGKRVYNQPQHF. Here the CDR3 DNA reads TGTGCCAGCAGTTCGCTGACAGGGAAAAGGGTCTACAATCAGCCCCAGCATTTT. Based on the CDR3 plus reference TRBV28 and TRBJ1-5, the full variable domain is DVKVTQSSRYLVKRTGEKVFLECVQDMDHENMFWYRQDPGLGLRLIYFSYDVKMKEKGDIPEGYSVSREKKERFSLILESASTNQTSMYLCASSSLTGKRVYNQPQHFGDGTRLSIL.

The rearrangement joins TRBV2 to TRBJ2-2; 10 bases line up with TRBD2. The V gene end was trimmed by 4 bases and the J gene end by 8 bases; junction bases not matched to a gene: 7. CDR3 length equals 15 residues. Germline V lookup: CDR1 SNHLY, CDR2 FYNNEI. CDR3 loop: CASSVQREGRGELFF. DNA of the CDR3: TGTGCCAGCAGTGTTCAGCGGGAGGGCCGTGGGGAGCTGTTTTTT.

The chain uses TRBV27 and TRBJ2-3; D might be TRBD2 (5 bases). Germline V gives CDR1 MNHEY, CDR2 SMNVEV (reference sequence). V was trimmed by 3 bases and J by 2 bases, leaving 15 bases between them. This CDR3 comprises 16 residues. CDR3: CASSFRGDILTDTQYF. For the CDR3, the DNA is TGTGCCAGCAGTTTCCGGGGAGACATCCTCACAGATACGCAGTATTTT.

V is TRBV29-1 and J is TRBJ1-5; D not certain. There are 13 residues in the CDR3. The V gene's germline CDR1 is SQVTM and CDR2 ANQGSEA. Trimming took 5 bases from V and 8 from J, leaving 16 bases between them. In nucleotides, the CDR3 is TGCAGCGTTCTCAGTCCGGGTTCAGAGCCCCAGCATTTT. It encodes CSVLSPGSEPQHF.

The chain joins TRBV7-2 to TRBJ2-3; weak D call: TRBD2 (7 bases). Germline CDR1 and CDR2: SGHTA and FQGNSA. This CDR3 contains 15 residues. V was trimmed by 2 bases and J by 5 bases, leaving 14 bases between them. Here the CDR3 DNA reads TGTGCCAGCAGCTTACGGGGGGCCGCTGGAGATACGCAGTATTTT. It codes for CASSLRGAAGDTQYF.

This chain joins TRBV28 and TRBJ1-4; perhaps TRBD1 as D (5 bases). Looked up from germline, CDR1 is MDHEN and CDR2 is SYDVKM. Trimming stripped 8 bases from V and 5 bases from J, with 12 bases between. The CDR3 extends over 13 amino acids. The DNA for the CDR3 is TGTGCCAGCTGTAGGGGTCGCAATGAAAAACTGTTTTTT. Amino acids: CASCRGRNEKLFF.

The chain uses TRBV6-1 and TRBJ1-5; no reliable D call. Germline CDR1 reads MNHNS; CDR2 reads SASEGT. Trimming removed 5 bases from V and 0 bases from J, with 2 bases in between. This CDR3 is built from 12 residues. The CDR3 DNA reads TGTGCCAGCAGTCTTAGCAATCAGCCCCAGCATTTT. Amino acids: CASSLSNQPQHF.